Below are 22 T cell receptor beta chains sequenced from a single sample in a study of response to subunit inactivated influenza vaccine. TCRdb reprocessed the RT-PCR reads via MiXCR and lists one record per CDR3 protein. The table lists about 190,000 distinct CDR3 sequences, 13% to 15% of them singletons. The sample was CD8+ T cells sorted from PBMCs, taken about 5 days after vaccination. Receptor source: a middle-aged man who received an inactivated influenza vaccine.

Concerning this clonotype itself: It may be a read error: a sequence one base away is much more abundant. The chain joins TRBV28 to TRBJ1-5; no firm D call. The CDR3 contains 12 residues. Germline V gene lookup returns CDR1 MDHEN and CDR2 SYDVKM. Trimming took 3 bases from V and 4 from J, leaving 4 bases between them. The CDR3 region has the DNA TGTGCCAGCAGTTTTGAGAATCAGCCCCAGCATTTT. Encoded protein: CASSFENQPQHF.

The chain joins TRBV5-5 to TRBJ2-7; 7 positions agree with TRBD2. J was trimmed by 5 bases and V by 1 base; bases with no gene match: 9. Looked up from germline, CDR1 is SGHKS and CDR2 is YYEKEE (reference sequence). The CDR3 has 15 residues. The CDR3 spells CASSLTSGATHEQYF. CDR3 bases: TGTGCCAGCAGCTTGACCAGCGGGGCAACCCACGAGCAGTACTTC.

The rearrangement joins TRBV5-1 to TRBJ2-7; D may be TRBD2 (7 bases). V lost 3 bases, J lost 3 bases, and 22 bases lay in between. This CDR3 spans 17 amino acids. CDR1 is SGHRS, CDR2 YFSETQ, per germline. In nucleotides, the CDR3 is TGCGCCAGCAGCTCCGGACTAGAGGGGGTCTCCAGCTACGAGCAGTACTTC. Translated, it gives CASSSGLEGVSSYEQYF.

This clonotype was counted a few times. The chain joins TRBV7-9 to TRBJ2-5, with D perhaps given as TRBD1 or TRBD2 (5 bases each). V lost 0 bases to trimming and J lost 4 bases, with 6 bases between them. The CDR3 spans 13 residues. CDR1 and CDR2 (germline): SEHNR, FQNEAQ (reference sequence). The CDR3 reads CASSLAGTETQYF. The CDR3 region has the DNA TGTGCCAGCAGCTTAGCGGGGACAGAGACCCAGTACTTC.

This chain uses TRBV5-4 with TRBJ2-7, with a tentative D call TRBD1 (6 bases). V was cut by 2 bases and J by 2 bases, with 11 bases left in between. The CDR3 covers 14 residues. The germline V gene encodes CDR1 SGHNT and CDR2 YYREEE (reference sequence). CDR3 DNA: TGTGCCAGCAGCTTTGTGGACAGTCCCTACGAGCAGTACTTC. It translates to CASSFVDSPYEQYF.

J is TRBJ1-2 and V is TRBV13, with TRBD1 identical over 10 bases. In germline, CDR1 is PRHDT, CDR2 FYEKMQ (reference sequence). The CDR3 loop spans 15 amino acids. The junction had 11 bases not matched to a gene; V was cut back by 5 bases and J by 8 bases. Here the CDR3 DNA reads TGTGCCAGCAGCCTCCGGGACAGGGGCATTTACGGCTACACCTTC. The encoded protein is CASSLRDRGIYGYTF.

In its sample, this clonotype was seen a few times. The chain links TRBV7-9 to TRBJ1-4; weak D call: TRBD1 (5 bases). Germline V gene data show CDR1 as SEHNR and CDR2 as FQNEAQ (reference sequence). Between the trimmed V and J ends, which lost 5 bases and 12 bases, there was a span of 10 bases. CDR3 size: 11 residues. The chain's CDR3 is CASSVARELFF. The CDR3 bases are TGTGCCAGCAGCGTCGCCAGGGAACTGTTTTTT.

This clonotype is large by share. Here the CDR3 reads CASSQSAGTSSNQPQHF. The CDR3 bases are TGCGCCAGCAGCCAATCGGCTGGGACGTCTAGCAATCAGCCCCAGCATTTT. The V and J genes are TRBV4-3 and TRBJ1-5, with D maybe TRBD1 (5 bases). Trimming removed 2 bases from V and 0 bases from J, with 14 bases in between. Germline V CDR1 and CDR2: LGHNA, YSLEER. The CDR3 is 17 residues long.

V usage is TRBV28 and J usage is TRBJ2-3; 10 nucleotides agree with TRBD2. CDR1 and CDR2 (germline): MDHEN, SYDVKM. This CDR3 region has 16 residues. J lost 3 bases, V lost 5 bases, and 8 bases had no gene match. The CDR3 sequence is CASSPLLAGVTDTQYF. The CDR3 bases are TGTGCCAGCAGTCCACTCCTAGCGGGAGTTACAGATACGCAGTATTTT. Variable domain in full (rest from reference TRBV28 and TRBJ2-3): DVKVTQSSRYLVKRTGEKVFLECVQDMDHENMFWYRQDPGLGLRLIYFSYDVKMKEKGDIPEGYSVSREKKERFSLILESASTNQTSMYLCASSPLLAGVTDTQYFGPGTRLTVL.

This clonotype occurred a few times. Here the CDR3 DNA reads TGTGCCAGCAGCCAAGACACAGTCGATACAGGGTTATTAACTGAAGCTTTCTTT. Protein: CASSQDTVDTGLLTEAFF. The V call is TRBV7-6, the J call TRBJ1-1; possibly TRBD1 for D (6 bases). Germline V gives CDR1 SGHVS, CDR2 FNYEAQ. V was cut by 5 bases and J by 5 bases, with 27 bases left in between. This CDR3 region has 18 residues. Combining the CDR3 with reference TRBV7-6 and TRBJ1-1 gives the whole variable domain GAGVSQSPRYKVTKRGQDVALRCDPISGHVSLYWYRQALGQGPEFLTYFNYEAQQDKSGLPNDRFSAERPEGSISTLTIQRTEQRDSAMYRCASSQDTVDTGLLTEAFFGQGTRLTVV.

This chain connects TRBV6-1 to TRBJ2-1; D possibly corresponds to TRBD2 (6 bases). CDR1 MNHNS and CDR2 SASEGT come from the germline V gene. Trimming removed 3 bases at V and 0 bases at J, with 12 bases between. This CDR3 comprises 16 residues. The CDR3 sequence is CASSELAASSYNEQFF. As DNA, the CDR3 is TGTGCCAGCAGTGAGTTAGCGGCGAGCTCCTACAATGAGCAGTTCTTC.

CDR3 in amino acids: CASSLPQLAGYEQYF. CDR3 DNA: TGTGCCAGCAGCTTACCACAGCTGGCTGGCTACGAGCAGTACTTC. This chain uses TRBV11-2 with TRBJ2-7; D uncertain. Trimming removed 2 bases at V and 3 bases at J, with 14 bases between. The germline V gene has CDR1 SGHAT and CDR2 FQNNGV. The CDR3 sequence is 15 residues long.

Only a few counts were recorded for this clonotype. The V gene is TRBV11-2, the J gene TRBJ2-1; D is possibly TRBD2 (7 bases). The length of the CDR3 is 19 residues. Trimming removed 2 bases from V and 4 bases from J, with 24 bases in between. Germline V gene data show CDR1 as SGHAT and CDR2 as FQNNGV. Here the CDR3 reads CASSLKRGFWGGPYNEQFF. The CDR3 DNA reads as TGTGCCAGCAGCTTAAAGAGGGGTTTTTGGGGGGGCCCTTACAATGAGCAGTTCTTC.

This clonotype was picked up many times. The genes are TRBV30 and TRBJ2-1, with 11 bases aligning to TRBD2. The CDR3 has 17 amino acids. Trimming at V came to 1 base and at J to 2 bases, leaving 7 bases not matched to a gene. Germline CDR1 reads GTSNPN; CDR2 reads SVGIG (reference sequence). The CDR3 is CAWSGGSGGAAYNEQFF. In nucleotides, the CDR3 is TGTGCCTGGAGTGGTGGTAGCGGGGGGGCGGCCTACAATGAGCAGTTCTTC.

The CDR3 nucleotides read TGTGCCAGCAGCCTCGGATCGAGAGAAGCTTTCTTT. This gives the protein CASSLGSREAFF. The chain recombines TRBV5-6 with TRBJ1-1; D unresolved. Germline V lookup: CDR1 SGHDT, CDR2 YYEEEE. This CDR3 spans 12 amino acids. V gave up 4 bases and J gave up 8 bases, with 12 bases separating them. Full variable domain (remainder filled in from reference TRBV5-6 and TRBJ1-1): DAGVTQSPTHLIKTRGQQVTLRCSPKSGHDTVSWYQQALGQGPQFIFQYYEEEERQRGNFPDRFSGHQFPNYSSELNVNALLLGDSALYLCASSLGSREAFFGQGTRLTVV.

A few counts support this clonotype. The CDR3 nucleotides are TGTGCCAGCAGCCCCGCGCAGGGAACCGAGACCCAGTACTTC. Encoded protein: CASSPAQGTETQYF. This sequence joins TRBV7-9 and TRBJ2-5; D is perhaps TRBD1 (5 bases). CDR3 size: 14 residues. Germline V CDR1 and CDR2: SEHNR, FQNEAQ (reference sequence). Trimming left V 5 bases short and J 5 bases short, with 15 bases between.

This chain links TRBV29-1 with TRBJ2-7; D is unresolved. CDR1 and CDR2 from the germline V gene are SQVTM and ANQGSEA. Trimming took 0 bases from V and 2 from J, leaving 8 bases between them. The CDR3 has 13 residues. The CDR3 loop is CSVEEGPAYEQYF. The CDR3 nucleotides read TGCAGCGTTGAAGAAGGACCTGCCTACGAGCAGTACTTC.

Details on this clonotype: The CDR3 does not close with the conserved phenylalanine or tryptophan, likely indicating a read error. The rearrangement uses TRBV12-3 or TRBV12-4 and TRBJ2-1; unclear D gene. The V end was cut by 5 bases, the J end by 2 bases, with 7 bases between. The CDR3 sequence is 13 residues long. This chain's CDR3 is CASSITAYNEQFL. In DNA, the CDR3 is TGTGCCAGCAGTATTACCGCCTACAATGAGCAGTTCCTC.

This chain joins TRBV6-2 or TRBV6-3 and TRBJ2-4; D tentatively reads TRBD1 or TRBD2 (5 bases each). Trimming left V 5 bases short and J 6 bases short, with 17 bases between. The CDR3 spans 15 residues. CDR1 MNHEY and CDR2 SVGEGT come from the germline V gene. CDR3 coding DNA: TGTGCCAGCAGTCCAAGACGGGACGTGAGAAACATTCAGTACTTC. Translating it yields CASSPRRDVRNIQYF.

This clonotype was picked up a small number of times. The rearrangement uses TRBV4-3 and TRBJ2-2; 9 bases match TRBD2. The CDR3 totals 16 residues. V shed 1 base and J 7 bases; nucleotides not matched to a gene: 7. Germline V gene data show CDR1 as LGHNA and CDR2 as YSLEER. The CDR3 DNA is TGCGCCAGCAGCCAAGGGGTAGCGGGAGTGATCGGGGAGCTGTTTTTT. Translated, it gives CASSQGVAGVIGELFF.

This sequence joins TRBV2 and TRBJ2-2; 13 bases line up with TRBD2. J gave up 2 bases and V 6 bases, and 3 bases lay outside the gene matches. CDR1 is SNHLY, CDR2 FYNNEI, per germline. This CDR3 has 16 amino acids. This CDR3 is CASRWTSGRNTGELFF. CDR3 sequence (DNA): TGTGCCAGCAGGTGGACTAGCGGGAGAAACACCGGGGAGCTGTTTTTT.

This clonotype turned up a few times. DNA of the CDR3: TGCAGTGCTAGGGCTAGCGGGAGGGCCTCTAATGAGCAGTTCTTC. It encodes CSARASGRASNEQFF. V usage is TRBV20-1 and J usage is TRBJ2-1; 12 positions agree with TRBD2. CDR3 length: 15 residues. The germline V gene has CDR1 DFQATT and CDR2 SNEGSKA (reference sequence). The junction had 7 bases not matched to a gene; V was cut back by 3 bases and J by 7 bases.